The 18 T cell receptor beta chains given below trace back to one sample, sequenced in a study of lymphopenia after photon versus proton radiotherapy. Clones were read by immunoSEQ multiplex PCR, and TCRdb kept only the in-frame ones, dropping some. The sample contains 160,000 or so clones, more than 85% of which appear only once. Source: peripheral blood, taken from a patient treated with photon-based radiotherapy. All receptors derive from a man in his fifties with gastric cancer.

V usage is TRBV18 and J usage is TRBJ1-3, with D uncertain. The germline V and J ends were trimmed by 4 bases and 0 bases, with 7 bases remaining between them. The V gene's germline CDR1 is KGHSH and CDR2 LQKENI. There are 14 residues in the CDR3. CDR3 loop: CASSLSRSGNTIYF. The CDR3 nucleotides are TGTGCCAGCTCACTCTCCCGCTCTGGAAACACCATATATTTT.

The rearrangement uses TRBV2 and TRBJ1-4; 7 positions agree with TRBD1. The CDR3 loop spans 16 amino acids. Germline V lookup: CDR1 SNHLY, CDR2 FYNNEI. V gave up 6 bases and J gave up 3 bases; unmatched junction bases: 10. In nucleotides, the CDR3 is TGTGCCAGCAGAAGACAGGGTGGTAGGGCTAATGAAAAACTGTTTTTT. Protein sequence: CASRRQGGRANEKLFF.

The gene calls are TRBV7-9 and TRBJ2-1, with unresolved D. The CDR3 spans 15 residues. The ends were cut back, 2 bases at V and 4 bases at J, with 12 bases in the middle. Germline values: CDR1 SEHNR, CDR2 FQNEAQ (reference sequence). CDR3 coding DNA: TGTGCCAGCAGCTTATTCGGGCCGGCTTACAATGAGCAGTTCTTC. Its translation: CASSLFGPAYNEQFF.

The chain employs TRBV19 and TRBJ1-1, with 8 nucleotides matching TRBD1. Germline V gene data show CDR1 as LNHDA and CDR2 as SQIVND (reference sequence). Trimming at V came to 6 bases and at J to 4 bases, leaving 4 bases not matched to a gene. CDR3 length: 13 residues. CDR3 DNA sequence: TGTGCCAGTAGGCGTACAGGGGGCACTGAAGCTTTCTTT. Translated, it gives CASRRTGGTEAFF.

The chain recombines TRBV4-3 with TRBJ2-3; 14 bases map to TRBD2. CDR1 and CDR2 (germline): LGHNA, YSLEER. The CDR3 has 19 amino acids. The V and J ends lost 1 base and 2 bases, in that order; junction bases with no gene match: 8. This CDR3 reads CASSQVRLAGGLDTDTQYF. In nucleotides, the CDR3 is TGCGCCAGCAGCCAAGTTAGACTAGCGGGAGGGTTGGACACAGATACGCAGTATTTT.

The CDR3 loop is CASSPLGRAVLDYEQYF. CDR3 in DNA: TGTGCCAGCAGTCCCCTGGGTAGGGCAGTGCTTGACTACGAGCAGTACTTC. V usage is TRBV27 and J usage is TRBJ2-7; D is unresolved. V was pared by 5 bases and J by 3 bases, with 23 bases between. Germline V gene data show CDR1 as MNHEY and CDR2 as SMNVEV (reference sequence). This CDR3 has 17 amino acids.

The chain joins TRBV10-2 to TRBJ2-1; unclear D gene. The germline gives CDR1 WSHSY, CDR2 SAAADI. The CDR3 is made up of 16 amino acids. Trimming removed 5 bases from V and 4 bases from J, with 18 bases in between. The CDR3 DNA reads TGCGCCAGCAGTTGGGTCTCCAAGAGACTTTACAATGAGCAGTTCTTC. Protein: CASSWVSKRLYNEQFF.

The chain uses TRBV30 and TRBJ1-3; D is ambiguous. This CDR3 spans 14 amino acids. In germline, CDR1 is GTSNPN, CDR2 SVGIG (reference sequence). Trimming shortened V by 2 bases and J by 0 bases, and 8 bases separated the two germline ends. The CDR3 reads CAWSPNLSGNTIYF. DNA for the CDR3: TGTGCCTGGAGTCCTAACCTCTCTGGAAACACCATATATTTT.

This clone was recorded once. The rearrangement joins TRBV5-5 to TRBJ2-7; tentatively, D is TRBD2 (5 bases). CDR1 and CDR2 (germline): SGHKS, YYEKEE (reference sequence). The length of the CDR3 is 16 residues. The V end lost 0 bases, the J end lost 2 bases, and 15 bases lay between the germline ends. The CDR3: CASSLGPGLLTYEQYF. The CDR3 DNA reads as TGTGCCAGCAGCTTGGGGCCAGGACTTCTTACCTACGAGCAGTACTTC.

This chain uses TRBV5-1 with TRBJ2-1; no clear D. Germline values: CDR1 SGHRS, CDR2 YFSETQ. The CDR3 sequence is 15 residues long. The ends were cut back, 0 bases at V and 0 bases at J, with 7 bases in the middle. CDR3: CASSLVASSYNEQFF. CDR3 DNA sequence: TGCGCCAGCAGCTTGGTCGCGAGCTCCTACAATGAGCAGTTCTTC.

For the CDR3, the DNA is TGTGCCAGCAGCCTCCTCGGAAAGGGCGAGACCCAGTACTTC. It specifies CASSLLGKGETQYF. The V and J genes are TRBV6-1 and TRBJ2-5; unclear D gene. V dropped 6 bases and J dropped 5 bases, with 16 bases sitting between them. There are 14 residues in the CDR3. Germline V gives CDR1 MNHNS, CDR2 SASEGT.

The V gene is TRBV7-2, the J gene TRBJ1-1; D is undetermined. CDR3 length equals 14 residues. V was clipped by 0 bases and J by 7 bases, with 12 bases between them. CDR1 is SGHTA, CDR2 FQGNSA, per germline. CDR3 region: CASSLALSGNEAFF. CDR3 bases: TGTGCCAGCAGCTTAGCGCTATCGGGAAATGAAGCTTTCTTT.

Here the CDR3 reads CASSLVQGGEQYF. Here the CDR3 DNA reads TGTGCCAGCAGTTTAGTACAGGGTGGCGAGCAGTACTTC. The chain carries TRBV28 and TRBJ2-7, with a possible D match to TRBD1 (6 bases). The CDR3 covers 13 residues. Deletions cut 2 bases from V and 6 bases from J, with 11 bases between. Germline CDR1 MDHEN, CDR2 SYDVKM.

The V and J genes are TRBV7-2 and TRBJ2-7; the match to TRBD2 covers 7 bases. CDR1 is SGHTA, CDR2 FQGNSA, per germline. The CDR3 contains 15 residues. With 5 bases clipped from V and 2 bases from J, the junction kept 9 bases outside the gene matches. This chain's CDR3 is CASSPRDYLTYEQYF. CDR3 coding DNA: TGTGCCAGCAGCCCCCGGGACTACCTTACCTACGAGCAGTACTTC.

Comments on this clone: At one of its ends the junction is not consistent with the germline gene, which may arise from a read error. The CDR3 region has the DNA TGTACCAGCAGTGATGGGCCCCCGACAGGCCGAGCAACTAATGAAAAACTGTTTTTT. Its protein is CTSSDGPPTGRATNEKLFF. The chain links TRBV2 to TRBJ1-4; maybe TRBD1 (6 bases). The CDR3 runs 19 residues. In germline, CDR1 is SNHLY, CDR2 FYNNEI.

The chain links TRBV7-6 to TRBJ1-3; D not resolved. The CDR3 consists of 15 residues. V was trimmed by 4 bases and J by 2 bases, leaving 12 bases between them. CDR1 is SGHVS, CDR2 FNYEAQ, per germline. Here the CDR3 DNA reads TGTGCCAGCAGCTCAGAAGGGCTTGCTGGAAACACCATATATTTT. As protein: CASSSEGLAGNTIYF.

The V and J genes are TRBV19 and TRBJ1-5, with a weak D call TRBD1 (5 bases). Trimming removed 2 bases at V and 4 bases at J, with 12 bases between. Per germline, CDR1 LNHDA and CDR2 SQIVND (reference sequence). This CDR3 region has 15 residues. The CDR3 spells CASSISGGRNQPQHF. The DNA of the CDR3 is TGTGCCAGTAGTATAAGTGGGGGTCGTAATCAGCCCCAGCATTTT.

The chain links TRBV10-2 to TRBJ1-5; TRBD1 matches 7 bases. Trimming cost V 8 bases and J 2 bases; bases outside gene matches: 3. The CDR3 runs to 13 residues. Germline values: CDR1 WSHSY, CDR2 SAAADI. CDR3: CASRDRGNQPQHF. The CDR3 DNA sequence: TGCGCCAGCCGAGACAGGGGCAATCAGCCCCAGCATTTT.